The sequence of this TCR beta chain was determined in a study of breast tumors, draining lymph nodes, adjacent tissues. This clonotype was seen at least ten times. Its antigen is not known. General observations from the study: The data were judged consistent with most tumor T cells coming from lymph node and expanding in tumor. Compared with lymph nodes, tumors were less diverse; compared with nontumor tissue, more. Data only fit, rather than demonstrated, lymph node origin of most tumor T cells. Tumor and nontumor repertoires were significantly more similar in luminal-like than in basal-like breast cancer.

Via MiXCR, TCRdb re-called the multiplex PCR reads, giving one row per CDR3 protein. This sample yields about 35,000 distinct CDR3 sequences, of which around a third are seen a single time; about a tenth belongs to the top ten. The trim removed 2 bases at V and 4 bases at J, leaving 10 bases unmatched. This CDR3 is 17 amino acids long. From germline, CDR1 is MNHEY and CDR2 SVGAGI. V and J are TRBV6-5 and TRBJ2-3, with 9 bases identical to TRBD2. The sequence was collected from a female donor with breast cancer. Some clones in this sample may be carry-over from other donors' samples. Sequences were obtained from breast tumor tissue. The CDR3 reads CASSYGLAGSKADTQYF. DNA for the CDR3: TGTGCCAGCAGTTACGGGCTAGCGGGAAGCAAGGCAGATACGCAGTATTTT.